The present TCR beta chain was sequenced within a study of CD8 T cells in ankylosing spondylitis. As concerns this clonotype: The antigen is not known.

Quantitative barcoded 5'-RACE was used to prepare TCR beta libraries. MiXCR was run by TCRdb on the 5' RACE reads, yielding one entry per CDR3 protein. The data show some 240,000 distinct CDR3 sequences, with about 18% seen just once and more than 25% held by the top ten. General observations from the study: Ankylosing spondylitis blood appeared to be characterized by a TCR beta motif of under ten highly homologous variants.

This receptor was identified in a male donor with ankylosing spondylitis or in good health (not recorded which). The specimen was blood, either unsorted or a sorted T cell fraction (not recorded which).

The chain's CDR3 is CASRLRVEAFF. The CDR3 DNA reads TGTGCCAGCCGATTGAGGGTCGAAGCTTTCTTT. V is TRBV11-2 and J is TRBJ1-1; D is unresolved. The CDR3 loop spans 11 amino acids. CDR1 SGHAT and CDR2 FQNNGV come from the germline V gene. V was cut by 8 bases and J by 8 bases, with 12 bases left in between.